This T cell receptor beta chain was observed in a study of T cells after yellow fever vaccination. In making TCR cDNA, 5'RACE template switching added a universal primer site and UMIs to it. TCRdb called the 5' RACE reads again in MiXCR, with one record for every CDR3 protein. The sample includes about 170,000 distinct CDR3 sequences, roughly 11% seen only once; the top ten take approximately 34%. General study results and limits: Post-booster repertoires again held most primary-vaccination clones (about 95% CD4, about 90% CD8). Among all clonotypes, a small share was observed in both CD4 and CD8 compartments.

This clonotype has a count of ten or more. Antigen unknown. Trimming took 7 bases from V and 4 from J; bases not matched to a gene: 6. CDR3 size: 14 residues. Germline V lookup: CDR1 SGHRS, CDR2 YFSETQ. This sample comprised CD8+ T cells sorted from PBMCs, obtained 15 days after the yellow fever booster vaccination. The receptor was isolated from a man between 18 and 35 years old who received the YFV17D yellow fever vaccine. The J gene is TRBJ2-1, the V gene TRBV5-1; TRBD2 aligns across 9 bases. CDR3 sequence: CASALAGNYNEQFF. As DNA, the CDR3 is TGCGCCAGCGCTCTAGCGGGGAATTACAATGAGCAGTTCTTC.